This T cell receptor (beta chain) emerged from a study of shared clonotypes between healthy human individuals. Overall study results and limits: Donor scarcity curtailed the genetic and exposure-history diversity represented herein.

This clone was seen ten or more times. Its cognate antigen is unknown. This CDR3 is 14 amino acids long. Trimming removed 3 bases at V and 7 bases at J, with 13 bases between. In germline, CDR1 is SEHNR, CDR2 FQNEAQ (reference sequence). Every subset had its genomic DNA shared out evenly among several immunoSEQ plates. Here immunoSEQ multiplex PCR was the method, and the copy in TCRdb shows in-frame clones only, minus some. The sample comprises about 92,000 clones, around half of which are singletons, and about 15% rests with the top ten. The chain is built from TRBV7-9 and TRBJ1-3; unclear D gene. Sequencing used PBMCs. The TCR sequence derives from a woman in her 40s in good health. Some clones in this sample may be carry-over from other donors' samples. The DNA for the CDR3 is TGTGCCAGCAGCTTCGATGTAGGGAGGAACACCATATATTTT. It encodes CASSFDVGRNTIYF.